Here is one T cell receptor beta chain with its context. The data stem from a study of cytomegalovirus exposure and HLA in healthy donors. Overall study: Roughly 77 million unique TCRs from HLA-typed donors made up an early data release.

The PCR was carried out with 60 Vbeta primers and 13 Jbeta primers. Method: immunoSEQ multiplex PCR; TCRdb's copy keeps in-frame clones and lacks some. Of roughly 200,000 clones listed, 75% to 80% are singletons. The ends lost 5 bases at V and 4 bases at J; junction bases unmatched: 6. Germline loops: CDR1 SGHNT, CDR2 YENEEA. This CDR3 has 14 residues. This chain joins TRBV11-3 and TRBJ2-5; TRBD2 matches 8 bases. The TCR comes from a female donor in good health and CMV-seronegative. The sequenced material came from PBMCs. The CDR3 spells CASSVRGGGETQYF. The DNA for the CDR3 is TGTGCCAGCAGCGTACGGGGGGGCGGAGAGACCCAGTACTTC.